This passage covers 21 T cell receptor beta chains from one sample sequenced in a study of blood T cell repertoires in COVID-19. Measured with immunoSEQ multiplex PCR; TCRdb has only the in-frame clones, and not every one. The sample consists of some 97,000 clones, 85% of them appearing once. Sequenced: peripheral blood. Source of these receptors: a man over 45 with active or convalescent COVID-19.

The chain employs TRBV24-1 and TRBJ1-5; 8 bases line up with TRBD1. CDR1 is KGHDR and CDR2 is SFDVKD in the germline V gene. V lost 5 bases and J lost 7; bases outside the gene matches: 3. This CDR3 has 13 residues. For the CDR3, the DNA is TGTGCCACCAGTGCAGGGGGCGGGCAGCCCCAGCATTTT. It yields the protein CATSAGGGQPQHF.

The V gene is TRBV10-1, the J gene TRBJ2-5; no definite D call. CDR3 size: 11 residues. Per germline, CDR1 WNHNN and CDR2 SYGVQD (reference sequence). Trimming took 7 bases from V and 1 from J, leaving 4 bases between them. CDR3 protein: CASTFQETQYF. In DNA form, the CDR3 reads TGCGCCAGCACCTTCCAAGAGACCCAGTACTTC.

V is TRBV5-1 and J is TRBJ2-2, with 10 bases matching TRBD2. This CDR3 region has 16 residues. Losses at the gene ends were 4 bases for V and 5 bases for J; bases not matched to a gene: 8. CDR1 SGHRS and CDR2 YFSETQ come from the germline V gene. The CDR3, as DNA: TGCGCCAGCAGCGTGGCTAGCGGGAGTAATACCGGGGAGCTGTTTTTT. Encoded protein: CASSVASGSNTGELFF.

The chain couples TRBV5-8 to TRBJ2-1, with TRBD1 as a possible D gene (7 bases). The CDR3 is 15 residues long. The germline V gene has CDR1 SGHTS and CDR2 YDEGEE. Trimming took off 4 bases at V and 4 bases at J, with 15 bases between the two ends. The CDR3 sequence is CASSTRGEWYNEQFF. The DNA for the CDR3 is TGTGCCAGCAGCACCAGGGGGGAGTGGTACAATGAGCAGTTCTTC. The full variable domain, with the rest looked up from reference TRBV5-8 and TRBJ2-1, is EAGVTQSPTHLIKTRGQQATLRCSPISGHTSVYWYQQALGLGLQFLLWYDEGEERNRGNFPPRFSGRQFPNYSSELNVNALELEDSALYLCASSTRGEWYNEQFFGPGTRLTVL.

Comment on this clone: This may come from a read error, since a much larger clone is one base off. The chain recombines TRBV7-2 with TRBJ2-5; TRBD1 aligns across 8 bases. The CDR3 spans 12 residues. Germline V CDR1 and CDR2: SGHTA, FQGNSA. V lost 4 bases to trimming and J lost 5 bases; unmatched junction nucleotides: 0. CDR3 in amino acids: CASSWDRETQYF. Written as DNA, the CDR3 is TGTGCCAGCAGCTGGGACAGGGAGACCCAGTACTTC.

V is TRBV3-1 (or the pseudogene TRBV3-2) and J is TRBJ2-7, with TRBD1 matching over 8 bases. This CDR3 contains 13 residues. Germline V gene data show CDR1 as LGHDT and CDR2 as YNNKEL (reference sequence). V gave up 5 bases and J gave up 3 bases; unmatched junction bases: 3. CDR3 nucleotide sequence: TGTGCCAGCAGCTTGACAGGGGACTACGAGCAGTACTTC. Amino acids: CASSLTGDYEQYF.

The chain carries TRBV7-2 and TRBJ2-2; TRBD2 agrees at 7 bases. The CDR3 spans 16 residues. Unmatched junction bases numbered 3, after V lost 2 bases and J lost 0 bases. Germline values: CDR1 SGHTA, CDR2 FQGNSA. This CDR3 reads CASSLWLAANTGELFF. CDR3 bases: TGTGCCAGCAGCTTATGGCTAGCGGCGAACACCGGGGAGCTGTTTTTT.

The chain employs TRBV10-2 and TRBJ2-7, with D possibly matching TRBD1 (6 bases). This CDR3 has 13 amino acids. Looked up from germline, CDR1 is WSHSY and CDR2 is SAAADI. Between the trimmed V and J ends, which lost 6 bases and 5 bases, there was a span of 14 bases. The CDR3 DNA reads TGCGCCAGCAGGGACAGTCGGGACCACGAGCAGTACTTC. It yields the protein CASRDSRDHEQYF.

J is TRBJ2-2 and V is TRBV6-1; 8 bases fit TRBD1. The germline gives CDR1 MNHNS, CDR2 SASEGT. Trimming cost V 3 bases and J 7 bases; bases outside gene matches: 7. The CDR3 totals 15 residues. DNA for the CDR3: TGTGCCAGCAGTGACCGACAGGGGATGGACGGGGAGCTGTTTTTT. This translates into CASSDRQGMDGELFF.

This clone was recorded once. The chain carries TRBV7-8 and TRBJ2-7; perhaps TRBD1 as D (5 bases). The V gene lost 5 bases and the J gene lost 7 bases, with 21 bases spanning the gap. The CDR3 is made up of 15 amino acids. CDR1 and CDR2 (germline): SGHVS, FQNEAQ. CDR3 in amino acids: CASSRAAGIPWEQYF. CDR3 DNA: TGTGCCAGCAGCCGAGCTGCAGGGATCCCTTGGGAGCAGTACTTC. The entire variable domain, with the rest obtained from reference TRBV7-8 and TRBJ2-7, is as follows: GAGVSQSPRYKVAKRGQDVALRCDPISGHVSLFWYQQALGQGPEFLTYFQNEAQLDKSGLPSDRFFAERPEGSVSTLKIQRTQQEDSAVYLCASSRAAGIPWEQYFGPGTRLTVT.

V is TRBV11-3 and J is TRBJ1-6, with D possibly matching TRBD1 (6 bases). CDR1 is SGHNT, CDR2 YENEEA, per germline. The CDR3 loop spans 14 amino acids. The germline V and J ends were trimmed by 6 bases and 6 bases, with 12 bases remaining between them. The CDR3 DNA reads TGTGCCAGCAGACCCCAGGGGATTAATTCACCCCTCCACTTT. It encodes CASRPQGINSPLHF.

J is TRBJ1-3 and V is TRBV2; D is possibly TRBD1 (5 bases). The CDR3 runs 15 residues. The germline V gene encodes CDR1 SNHLY and CDR2 FYNNEI. V lost 1 base, J lost 2 bases, and 9 bases lay in between. The CDR3 loop reads CASSEGSGTGNTIYF. For the CDR3, the DNA is TGTGCCAGCAGTGAAGGGTCAGGGACTGGAAACACCATATATTTT.

This chain joins TRBV12-5 and TRBJ1-1; D uncertain. V dropped 1 base and J dropped 0 bases, with 9 bases sitting between them. The CDR3 extends over 15 amino acids. Germline CDR1 and CDR2: LGHNT and FRNRAP. This CDR3 is CASGLGRGMNTEAFF. The CDR3, as DNA: TGTGCTAGTGGTTTGGGACGGGGAATGAACACTGAAGCTTTCTTT.

The chain employs TRBV12-5 and TRBJ2-7, with TRBD1 identical over 7 bases. CDR3 length: 17 amino acids. Germline lookup yields CDR1 LGHNT and CDR2 FRNRAP. J lost 3 bases, V lost 0 bases, and 11 bases had no gene match. The DNA of the CDR3 is TGTGCTAGTGGTTTGGTACTAGGGGGCAGGATCGGCTACGAGCAGTACTTC. As protein: CASGLVLGGRIGYEQYF.

The chain employs TRBV19 and TRBJ1-5; D not resolved. The CDR3 extends over 13 amino acids. Germline CDR1 reads LNHDA; CDR2 reads SQIVND (reference sequence). With 6 bases removed from V and 8 bases from J, the gap between germline ends came to 14 bases. The CDR3 protein is CASSDAIAEPQHF. In DNA, the CDR3 is TGTGCCAGTAGCGACGCAATAGCGGAGCCCCAGCATTTT.

The V and J genes are TRBV2 and TRBJ2-1; tentatively, D is TRBD2 (5 bases). The germline gives CDR1 SNHLY, CDR2 FYNNEI. Between the trimmed V and J ends, which lost 1 base and 8 bases, there was a span of 12 bases. The CDR3 is 14 amino acids. The CDR3, as DNA: TGTGCCAGCAGTGAAGGTAATAGCGAGGATGAGCAGTTCTTC. Protein product: CASSEGNSEDEQFF.

By its share, this clone is large. V gene TRBV6-5 combines with J gene TRBJ2-7, with 8 bases lining up with TRBD1. J was trimmed by 5 bases and V by 2 bases; bases with no gene match: 5. Germline CDR1 MNHEY, CDR2 SVGAGI. This CDR3 region has 14 residues. The CDR3 spells CASSYDQGQDEQYF. CDR3 DNA sequence: TGTGCCAGCAGTTACGATCAGGGACAGGACGAGCAGTACTTC.

The chain couples TRBV4-1 to TRBJ2-1, with 15 bases that match TRBD2. J gave up 5 bases and V 4 bases, and 3 bases lay outside the gene matches. The CDR3 covers 16 residues. In germline, CDR1 is MGHRA, CDR2 YSYEKL. The CDR3 DNA reads as TGCGCCAGCAGCCTGGGACTAGCGGGGGGTCACAATGAGCAGTTCTTC. Its protein is CASSLGLAGGHNEQFF.

The CDR3 spells CAIRGDGNTIYF. DNA for the CDR3: TGTGCCATCCGCGGAGATGGAAACACCATATATTTT. This chain uses TRBV10-3 with TRBJ1-3; unclear D gene. Germline V gives CDR1 ENHRY, CDR2 SYGVKD. CDR3 size: 12 residues. V lost 8 bases and J 3 bases, leaving 8 bases between the germline ends.

The rearrangement uses TRBV5-1 and TRBJ2-1, with 8 bases that match TRBD2. This CDR3 has 16 amino acids. Germline loops: CDR1 SGHRS, CDR2 YFSETQ. With 0 bases clipped from V and 7 bases from J, the junction kept 9 bases outside the gene matches. CDR3 DNA: TGCGCCAGCAGCTTGGCCTTGCTAGCGGGTGGGAATGAGCAGTTCTTC. This translates into CASSLALLAGGNEQFF.

The chain recombines TRBV5-1 with TRBJ2-3, with 8 nucleotides matching TRBD2. There are 15 residues in the CDR3. Germline V gives CDR1 SGHRS, CDR2 YFSETQ. The V gene end was trimmed by 3 bases and the J gene end by 5 bases; junction bases not matched to a gene: 8. Here the CDR3 DNA reads TGCGCCAGCAGCTCCCAAGCGGGAGTGGGAGATACGCAGTATTTT. This gives the protein CASSSQAGVGDTQYF.